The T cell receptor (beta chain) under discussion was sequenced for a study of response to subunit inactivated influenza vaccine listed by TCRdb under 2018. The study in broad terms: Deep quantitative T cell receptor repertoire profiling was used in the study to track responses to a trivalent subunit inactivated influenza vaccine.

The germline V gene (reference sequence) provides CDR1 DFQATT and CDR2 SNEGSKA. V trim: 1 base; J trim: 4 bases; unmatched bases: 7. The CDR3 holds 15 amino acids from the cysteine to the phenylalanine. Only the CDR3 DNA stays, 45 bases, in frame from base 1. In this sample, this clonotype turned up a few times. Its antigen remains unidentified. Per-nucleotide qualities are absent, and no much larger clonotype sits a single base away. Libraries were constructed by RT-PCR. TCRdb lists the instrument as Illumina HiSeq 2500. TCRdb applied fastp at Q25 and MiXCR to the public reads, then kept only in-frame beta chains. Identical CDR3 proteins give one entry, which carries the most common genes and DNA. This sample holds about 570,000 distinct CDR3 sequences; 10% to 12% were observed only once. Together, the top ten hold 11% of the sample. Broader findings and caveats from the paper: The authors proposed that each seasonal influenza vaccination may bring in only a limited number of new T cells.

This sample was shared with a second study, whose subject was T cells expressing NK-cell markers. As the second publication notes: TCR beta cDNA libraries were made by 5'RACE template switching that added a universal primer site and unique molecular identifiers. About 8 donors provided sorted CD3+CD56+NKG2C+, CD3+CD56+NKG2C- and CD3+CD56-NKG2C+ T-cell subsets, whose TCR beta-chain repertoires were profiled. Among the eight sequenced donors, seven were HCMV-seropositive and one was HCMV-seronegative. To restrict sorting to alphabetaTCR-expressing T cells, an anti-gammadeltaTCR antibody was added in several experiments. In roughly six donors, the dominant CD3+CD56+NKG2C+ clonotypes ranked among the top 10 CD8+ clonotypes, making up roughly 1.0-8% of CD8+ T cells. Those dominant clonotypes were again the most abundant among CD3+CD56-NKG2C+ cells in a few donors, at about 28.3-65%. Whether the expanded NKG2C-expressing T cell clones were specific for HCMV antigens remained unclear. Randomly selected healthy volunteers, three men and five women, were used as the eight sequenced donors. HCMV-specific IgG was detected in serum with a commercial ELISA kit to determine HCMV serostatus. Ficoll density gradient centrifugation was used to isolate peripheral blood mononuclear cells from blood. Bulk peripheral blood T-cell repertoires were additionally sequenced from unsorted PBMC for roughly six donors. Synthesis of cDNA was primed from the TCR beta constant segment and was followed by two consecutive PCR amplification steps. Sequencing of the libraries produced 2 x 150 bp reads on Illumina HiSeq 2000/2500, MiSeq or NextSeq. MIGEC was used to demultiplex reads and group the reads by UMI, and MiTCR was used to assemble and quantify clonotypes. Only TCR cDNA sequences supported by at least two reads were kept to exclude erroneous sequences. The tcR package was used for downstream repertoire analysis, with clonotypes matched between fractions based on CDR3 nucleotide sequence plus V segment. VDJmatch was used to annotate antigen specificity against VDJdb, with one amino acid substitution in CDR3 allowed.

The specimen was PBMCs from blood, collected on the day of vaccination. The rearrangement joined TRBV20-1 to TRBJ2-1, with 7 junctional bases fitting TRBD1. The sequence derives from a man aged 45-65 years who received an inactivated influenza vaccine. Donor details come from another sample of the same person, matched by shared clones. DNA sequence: TGCAGTGCTAGAGGTACAGGGGATTTTTACAATGAGCAGTTCTTC. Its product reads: CSARGTGDFYNEQFF.